The entry below describes one T cell receptor (beta chain). TCR beta CDR3 region amplification was performed from RNA transcripts. Researchers ran a first-round RT-PCR on the TCR CDR3 using the HTBI primer set. TCRdb passed the multiplex PCR reads through MiXCR, listing each CDR3 protein once. Of a few hundred thousand distinct CDR3 sequences listed, around 25% are singletons. The data belong to a study of T cells in Graves' hyperthyroidism and ophthalmopathy. Sequencing was performed on blood. This TCR derives from a man over 45 with Graves' hyperthyroidism.

The CDR3 spells CASSPSDRPGSYGYTF. The CDR3 coding sequence is TGTGCCAGCAGTCCATCGGACAGGCCCGGTAGCTATGGCTACACCTTC. The chain carries TRBV12-3 or TRBV12-4 and TRBJ1-2; 7 positions match TRBD1. The length of the CDR3 is 16 residues. The junction had 13 bases not matched to a gene; V was cut back by 5 bases and J by 4 bases.